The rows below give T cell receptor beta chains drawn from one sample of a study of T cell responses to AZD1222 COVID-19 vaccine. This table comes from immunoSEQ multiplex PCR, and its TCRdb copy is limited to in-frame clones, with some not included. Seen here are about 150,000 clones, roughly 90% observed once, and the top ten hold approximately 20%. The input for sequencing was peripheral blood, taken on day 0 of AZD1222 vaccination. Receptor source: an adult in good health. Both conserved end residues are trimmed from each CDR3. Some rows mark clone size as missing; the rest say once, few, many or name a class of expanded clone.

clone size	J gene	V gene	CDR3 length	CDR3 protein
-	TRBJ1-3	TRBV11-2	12	ASSPTTGGNTIY
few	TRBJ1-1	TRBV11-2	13	ASSLSPWGNTEAF
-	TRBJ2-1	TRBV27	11	ASSSQYRGHQF
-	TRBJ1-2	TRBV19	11	ASSIEVNYGYT
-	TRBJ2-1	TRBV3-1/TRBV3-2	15	ASSHVGTSGVNNEQF
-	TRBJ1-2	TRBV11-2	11	ASSRGRTYGYT
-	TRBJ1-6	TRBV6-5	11	ASRPVWESPLH
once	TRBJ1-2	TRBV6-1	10	ASSEAVFGYT
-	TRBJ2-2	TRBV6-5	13	ASSYVMGTTGELF
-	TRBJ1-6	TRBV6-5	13	ASMVARGPNSPLH
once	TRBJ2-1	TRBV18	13	ASSPWGAEDNEQF
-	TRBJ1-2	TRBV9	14	ASTQTGTAKADGYT
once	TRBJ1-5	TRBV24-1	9	ATSARQPQH
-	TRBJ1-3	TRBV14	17	ASSQEKGPDGVSGNTIY
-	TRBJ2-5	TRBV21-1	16	ASSTDRGNFGWQETQY